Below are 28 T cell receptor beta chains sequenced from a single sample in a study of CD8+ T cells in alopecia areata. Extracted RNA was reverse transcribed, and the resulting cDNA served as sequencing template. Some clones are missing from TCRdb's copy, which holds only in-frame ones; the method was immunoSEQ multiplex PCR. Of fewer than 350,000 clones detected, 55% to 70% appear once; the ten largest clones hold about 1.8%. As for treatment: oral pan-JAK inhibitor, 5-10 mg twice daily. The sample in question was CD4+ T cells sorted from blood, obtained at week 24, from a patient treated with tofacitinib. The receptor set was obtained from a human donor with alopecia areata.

Here the CDR3 DNA reads TGTGCCATCACTAGGGACCTTTTCTCCCAGCATGGCTACACCTTC. Translated, it gives CAITRDLFSQHGYTF. The chain recombines TRBV10-3 with TRBJ1-2, with D possibly TRBD1 on 5 matching bases. V dropped 7 bases and J dropped 6 bases, with 21 bases sitting between them. Per germline, CDR1 ENHRY and CDR2 SYGVKD. The CDR3 totals 15 residues.

CDR3 region: CSVVGDLTGNTIYF. CDR3 coding DNA: TGCAGCGTTGTCGGGGATCTCACTGGAAACACCATATATTTT. The J gene is TRBJ1-3, the V gene TRBV29-1; the D is unclear. The germline gives CDR1 SQVTM, CDR2 ANQGSEA. Trimming took off 4 bases at V and 2 bases at J, with 12 bases between the two ends. CDR3 length equals 14 residues.

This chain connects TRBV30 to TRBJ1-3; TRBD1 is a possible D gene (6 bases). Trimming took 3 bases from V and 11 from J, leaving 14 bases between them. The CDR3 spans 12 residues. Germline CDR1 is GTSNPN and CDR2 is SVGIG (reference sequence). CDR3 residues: CAWRAGDRAIYF. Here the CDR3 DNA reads TGTGCCTGGAGGGCAGGGGATAGGGCCATATATTTT.

DNA of the CDR3: TGCGCCAGCAGTCAATTAGGCGAGCAGTACTTC. Protein: CASSQLGEQYF. The J gene is TRBJ2-7, the V gene TRBV23-1; D unresolved. TRBV23-1 is filed as an ORF, its function uncertain. V was shortened by 1 base and J by 6 bases, with 4 bases between the two germline ends. The CDR3 has 11 residues.

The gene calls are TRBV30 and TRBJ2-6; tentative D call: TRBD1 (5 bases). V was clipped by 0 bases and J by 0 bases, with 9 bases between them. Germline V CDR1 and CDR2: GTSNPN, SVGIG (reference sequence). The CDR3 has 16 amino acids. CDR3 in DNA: TGTGCCTGGAGTGTGGGGCAGCTCTCTGGGGCCAACGTCCTGACTTTC. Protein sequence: CAWSVGQLSGANVLTF.

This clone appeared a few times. The CDR3 DNA reads as TGTGCCAGCAGCGGGGGGACAGGGCATATCAATCAGCCCCAGCATTTT. Amino acids: CASSGGTGHINQPQHF. The V gene is TRBV9, the J gene TRBJ1-5; TRBD1 matches 9 bases. Germline CDR1 is SGDLS and CDR2 is YYNGEE. J gave up 3 bases and V 3 bases, and 7 bases lay outside the gene matches. The CDR3 covers 16 residues.

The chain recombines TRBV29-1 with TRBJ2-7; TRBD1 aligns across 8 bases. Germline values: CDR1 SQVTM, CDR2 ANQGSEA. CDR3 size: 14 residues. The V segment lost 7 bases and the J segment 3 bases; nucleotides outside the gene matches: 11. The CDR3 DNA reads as TGCAGCGCCAATCCCGGGACAGGCCTCTACGAGCAGTACTTC. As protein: CSANPGTGLYEQYF.

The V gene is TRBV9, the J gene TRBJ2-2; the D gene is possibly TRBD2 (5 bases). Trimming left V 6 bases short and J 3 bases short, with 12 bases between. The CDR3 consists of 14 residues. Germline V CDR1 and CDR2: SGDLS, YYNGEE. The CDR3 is CASTSDLHTGELFF. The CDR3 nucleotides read TGTGCCAGCACATCGGACTTACACACCGGGGAGCTGTTTTTT.

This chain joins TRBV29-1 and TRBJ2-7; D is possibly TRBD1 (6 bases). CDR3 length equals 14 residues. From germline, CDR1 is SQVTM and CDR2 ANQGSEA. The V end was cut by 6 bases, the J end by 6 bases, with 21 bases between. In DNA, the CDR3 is TGCAGCGTCGCAGCCCCGCGGTGGGGGCCCGAGCAGTACTTC. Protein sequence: CSVAAPRWGPEQYF.

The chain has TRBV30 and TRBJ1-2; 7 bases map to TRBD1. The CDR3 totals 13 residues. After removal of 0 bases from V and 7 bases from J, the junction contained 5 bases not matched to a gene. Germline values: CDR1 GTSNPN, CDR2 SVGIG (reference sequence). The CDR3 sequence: CAWSVDRAGGYTF. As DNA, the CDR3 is TGTGCCTGGAGTGTAGACAGGGCGGGTGGCTACACCTTC.

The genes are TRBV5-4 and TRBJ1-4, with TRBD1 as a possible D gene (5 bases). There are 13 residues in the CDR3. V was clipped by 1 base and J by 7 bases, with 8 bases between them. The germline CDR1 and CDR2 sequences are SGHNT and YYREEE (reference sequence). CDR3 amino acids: CASSLKGSEKLFF. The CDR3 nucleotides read TGTGCCAGCAGCTTGAAGGGGAGTGAAAAACTGTTTTTT. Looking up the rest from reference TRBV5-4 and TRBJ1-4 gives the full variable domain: ETGVTQSPTHLIKTRGQQVTLRCSSQSGHNTVSWYQQALGQGPQFIFQYYREEENGRGNFPPRFSGLQFPNYSSELNVNALELDDSALYLCASSLKGSEKLFFGSGTQLSVL.

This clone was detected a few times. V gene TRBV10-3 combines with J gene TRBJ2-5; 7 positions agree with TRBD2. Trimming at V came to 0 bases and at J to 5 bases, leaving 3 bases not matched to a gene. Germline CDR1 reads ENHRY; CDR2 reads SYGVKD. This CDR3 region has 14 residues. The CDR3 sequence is CAISESGGTETQYF. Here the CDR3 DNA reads TGTGCCATCAGTGAGTCGGGGGGGACGGAGACCCAGTACTTC.

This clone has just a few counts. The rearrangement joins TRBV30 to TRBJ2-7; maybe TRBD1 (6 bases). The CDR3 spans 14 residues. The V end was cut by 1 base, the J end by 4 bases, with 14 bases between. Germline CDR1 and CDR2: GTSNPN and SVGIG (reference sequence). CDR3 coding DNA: TGTGCCTGGAGTGAACCGGGACACCGATACGAGCAGTACTTC. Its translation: CAWSEPGHRYEQYF.

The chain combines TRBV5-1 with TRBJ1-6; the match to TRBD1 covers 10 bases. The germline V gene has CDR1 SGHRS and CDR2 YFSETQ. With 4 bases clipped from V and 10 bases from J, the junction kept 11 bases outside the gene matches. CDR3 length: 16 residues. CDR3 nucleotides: TGCGCCAGCAGCCCCCAAGGGGACAGGGGACGATCACCCCTCCACTTT. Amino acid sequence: CASSPQGDRGRSPLHF.

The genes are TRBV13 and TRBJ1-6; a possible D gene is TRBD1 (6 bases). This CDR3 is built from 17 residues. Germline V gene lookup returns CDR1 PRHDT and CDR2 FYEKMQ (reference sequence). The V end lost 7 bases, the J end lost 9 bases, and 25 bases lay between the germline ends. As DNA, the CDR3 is TGTGCCAGCACCTTGTGGCCTAGAGGGGGGATCGGTTCACCCCTCCACTTT. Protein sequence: CASTLWPRGGIGSPLHF.

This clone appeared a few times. The DNA for the CDR3 is TGTGCCAGCAGCCCCAAGGGGGCTCGGACCAAAAACATTCAGTACTTC. It yields the protein CASSPKGARTKNIQYF. V is TRBV7-9 and J is TRBJ2-4, with 7 bases aligning to TRBD1. The CDR3 runs 16 residues. J lost 2 bases, V lost 5 bases, and 9 bases had no gene match. Germline assignment: CDR1 SEHNR and CDR2 FQNEAQ (reference sequence).

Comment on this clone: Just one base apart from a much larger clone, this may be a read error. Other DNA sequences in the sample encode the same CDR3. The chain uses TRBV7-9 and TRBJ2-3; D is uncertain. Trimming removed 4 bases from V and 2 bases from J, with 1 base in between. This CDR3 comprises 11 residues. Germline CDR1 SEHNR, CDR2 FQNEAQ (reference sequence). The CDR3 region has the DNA TGTGCCAGCAGCTCCACAGATACGCAGTATTTT. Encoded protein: CASSSTDTQYF.

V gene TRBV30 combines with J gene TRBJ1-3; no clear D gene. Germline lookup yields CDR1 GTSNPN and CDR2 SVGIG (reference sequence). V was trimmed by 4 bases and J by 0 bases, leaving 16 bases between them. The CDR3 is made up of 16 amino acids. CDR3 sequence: CAWTSGARYSGNTIYF. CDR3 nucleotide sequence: TGTGCCTGGACCTCAGGAGCCCGGTACTCTGGAAACACCATATATTTT.

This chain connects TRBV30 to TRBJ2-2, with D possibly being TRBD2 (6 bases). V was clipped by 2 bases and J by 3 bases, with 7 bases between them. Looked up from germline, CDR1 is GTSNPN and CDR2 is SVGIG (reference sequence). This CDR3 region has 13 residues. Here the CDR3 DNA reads TGTGCCTGGAGTTCGGGGGACACCGGGGAGCTGTTTTTT. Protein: CAWSSGDTGELFF.

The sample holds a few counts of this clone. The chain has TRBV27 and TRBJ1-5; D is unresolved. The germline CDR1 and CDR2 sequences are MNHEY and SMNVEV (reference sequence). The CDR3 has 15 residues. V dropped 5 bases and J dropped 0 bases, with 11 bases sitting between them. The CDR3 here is CASSPRGYSNQPQHF. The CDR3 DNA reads TGTGCCAGCAGTCCCCGGGGATATAGCAATCAGCCCCAGCATTTT.

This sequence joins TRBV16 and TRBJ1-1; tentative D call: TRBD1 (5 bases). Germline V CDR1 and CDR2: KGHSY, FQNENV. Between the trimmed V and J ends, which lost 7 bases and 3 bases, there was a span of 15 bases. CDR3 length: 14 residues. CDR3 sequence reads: CASKVVGADTEAFF. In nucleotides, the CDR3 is TGTGCCAGCAAGGTCGTAGGGGCGGACACTGAAGCTTTCTTT. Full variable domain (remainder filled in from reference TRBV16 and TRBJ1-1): GEEVAQTPKHLVRGEGQKAKLYCAPIKGHSYVFWYQQVLKNEFKFLISFQNENVFDETGMPKERFSAKCLPNSPCSLEIQATKLEDSAVYFCASKVVGADTEAFFGQGTRLTVV.

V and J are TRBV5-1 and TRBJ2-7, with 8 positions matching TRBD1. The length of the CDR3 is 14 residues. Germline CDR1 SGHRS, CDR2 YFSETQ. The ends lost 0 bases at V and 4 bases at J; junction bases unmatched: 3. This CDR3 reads CASSLADRGYEQYF. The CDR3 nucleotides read TGCGCCAGCAGCTTGGCCGACAGGGGATACGAGCAGTACTTC.

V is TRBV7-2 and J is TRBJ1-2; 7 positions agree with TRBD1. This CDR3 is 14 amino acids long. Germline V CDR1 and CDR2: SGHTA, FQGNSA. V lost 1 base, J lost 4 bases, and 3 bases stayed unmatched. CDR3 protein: CASSLDRGSYGYTF. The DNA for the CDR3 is TGTGCCAGCAGCTTAGACAGGGGATCCTATGGCTACACCTTC.

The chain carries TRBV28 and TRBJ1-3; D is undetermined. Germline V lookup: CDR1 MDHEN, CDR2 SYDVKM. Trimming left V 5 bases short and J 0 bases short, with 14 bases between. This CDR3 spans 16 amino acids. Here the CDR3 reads CASSPSGVFSGNTIYF. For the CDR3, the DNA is TGTGCCAGCAGTCCCTCGGGTGTCTTCTCTGGAAACACCATATATTTT.

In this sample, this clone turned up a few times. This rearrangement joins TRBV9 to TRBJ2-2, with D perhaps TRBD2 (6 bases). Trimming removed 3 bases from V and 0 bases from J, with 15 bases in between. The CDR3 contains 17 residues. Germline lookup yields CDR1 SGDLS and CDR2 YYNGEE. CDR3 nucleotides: TGTGCCAGCAGCGCCTCTACCGGGACTTCGAACACCGGGGAGCTGTTTTTT. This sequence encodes CASSASTGTSNTGELFF.

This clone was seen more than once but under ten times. In nucleotides, the CDR3 is TGTGCCACCAGCAGAAGCTCCGGGGTCGAGCAGTACTTC. It is translated as CATSRSSGVEQYF. The V and J genes are TRBV15 and TRBJ2-7, with D maybe TRBD2 (5 bases). The CDR3 is 13 residues long. The V gene's germline CDR1 is LNHNV and CDR2 YYDKDF (reference sequence). V was shortened by 2 bases and J by 6 bases, with 11 bases between the two germline ends.

Here the CDR3 reads CASSPSGLNGYTF. The CDR3 nucleotides read TGTGCCAGCTCACCCTCGGGATTGAATGGCTACACCTTC. The rearrangement uses TRBV18 and TRBJ1-2; no clear D gene. The CDR3 is made up of 13 amino acids. V was pared by 3 bases and J by 6 bases, with 11 bases between. Germline assignment: CDR1 KGHSH and CDR2 LQKENI.

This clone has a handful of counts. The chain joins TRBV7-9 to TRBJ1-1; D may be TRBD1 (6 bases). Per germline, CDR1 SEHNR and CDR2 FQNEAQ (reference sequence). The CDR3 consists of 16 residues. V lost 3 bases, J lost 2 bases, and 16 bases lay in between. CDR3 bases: TGTGCCAGCAGCTTCTGGGGGCCGGGTTTTAACACTGAAGCTTTCTTT. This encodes CASSFWGPGFNTEAFF.